Below, 5 T cell receptor beta chains from the same sample are listed, as sequenced in a study of STAT3 mutations in large granular lymphocyte leukemia. Findings and caveats of the study: At least one immunodominant TCR beta clonotype appeared in every T-cell large granular lymphocyte leukemia patient.

Measured with immunoSEQ multiplex PCR; TCRdb has only the in-frame clones, and not every one. This table has roughly 40,000 clones, approximately 78% appearing once. These receptors are not linked to any known antigen. Sequenced: PBMCs. Receptors originate from a human donor with T large granular lymphocyte leukemia. Some clones in this sample may be carry-over from other donors' samples.

The chain recombines TRBV7-9 with TRBJ2-1; D possibly corresponds to TRBD1 (5 bases). In germline, CDR1 is SEHNR, CDR2 FQNEAQ (reference sequence). Trimming took off 10 bases at V and 3 bases at J, with 10 bases between the two ends. This CDR3 spans 12 amino acids. CDR3 loop: CAISRGYNEQFF. The CDR3 DNA is TGTGCCATCTCAAGGGGCTACAATGAGCAGTTCTTC.

A single count supports this clone. This sequence joins TRBV7-2 and TRBJ2-7, with D possibly being TRBD2 (7 bases). CDR3 size: 16 residues. Trimming took 0 bases from V and 7 from J, leaving 19 bases between them. Germline V gene data show CDR1 as SGHTA and CDR2 as FQGNSA. This CDR3 is CASSLAGGQGLREQYF. The CDR3 DNA reads as TGTGCCAGCAGCTTAGCGGGGGGGCAGGGGCTTAGGGAGCAGTACTTC.

This clone was counted a single time. This rearrangement joins TRBV7-8 to TRBJ1-5, with 7 bases that match TRBD1. V lost 4 bases, J lost 3 bases, and 3 bases stayed unmatched. This CDR3 comprises 14 residues. Germline assignment: CDR1 SGHVS and CDR2 FQNEAQ. The DNA of the CDR3 is TGTGCCAGCAGCTACGACAGGGACAATCAGCCCCAGCATTTT. Residues: CASSYDRDNQPQHF.

V gene TRBV10-2 combines with J gene TRBJ2-3; TRBD1 matches 7 bases. The germline V gene has CDR1 WSHSY and CDR2 SAAADI. CDR3 length: 13 residues. J lost 5 bases, V lost 4 bases, and 3 bases had no gene match. The CDR3 sequence: CASSGTGIDTQYF. The CDR3, as DNA: TGCGCCAGCAGTGGGACAGGCATAGATACGCAGTATTTT.

The chain is built from TRBV27 and TRBJ1-2; D not resolved. Trimming pared 4 bases from V and 6 bases from J, leaving 15 bases between. Germline lookup yields CDR1 MNHEY and CDR2 SMNVEV (reference sequence). The CDR3 extends over 14 amino acids. CDR3 nucleotides: TGTGCCAGCAGTTCGTCTCGTCTGGGGAATGGCTACACCTTC. Protein product: CASSSSRLGNGYTF.